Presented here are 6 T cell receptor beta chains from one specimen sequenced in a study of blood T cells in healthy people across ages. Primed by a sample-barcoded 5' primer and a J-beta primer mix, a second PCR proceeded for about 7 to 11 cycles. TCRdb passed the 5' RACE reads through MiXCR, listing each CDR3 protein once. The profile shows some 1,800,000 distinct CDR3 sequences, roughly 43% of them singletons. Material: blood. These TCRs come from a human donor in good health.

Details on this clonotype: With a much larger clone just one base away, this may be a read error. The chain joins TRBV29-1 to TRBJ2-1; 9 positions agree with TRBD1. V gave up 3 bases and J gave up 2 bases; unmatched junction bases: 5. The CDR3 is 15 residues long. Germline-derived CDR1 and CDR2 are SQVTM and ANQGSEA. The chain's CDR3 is CSVDVRTGAYNEQFF. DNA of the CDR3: TGCAGCGTTGACGTGAGGACAGGGGCCTACAATGAGCAGTTCTTC.

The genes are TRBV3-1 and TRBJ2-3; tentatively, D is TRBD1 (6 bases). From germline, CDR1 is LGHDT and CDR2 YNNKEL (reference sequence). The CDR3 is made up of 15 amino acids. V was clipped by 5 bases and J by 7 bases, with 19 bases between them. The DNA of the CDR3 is TGTGCCAGCAGCACCGAAGGGGGTGTGTCGAATACGCAGTATTTT. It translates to CASSTEGGVSNTQYF.

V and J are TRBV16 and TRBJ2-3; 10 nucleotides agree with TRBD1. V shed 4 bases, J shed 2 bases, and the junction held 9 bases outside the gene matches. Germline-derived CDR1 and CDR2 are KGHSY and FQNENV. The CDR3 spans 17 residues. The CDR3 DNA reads TGTGCCAGCAGCCCCGGACAGGGGGTACCGTACACAGATACGCAGTATTTT. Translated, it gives CASSPGQGVPYTDTQYF.

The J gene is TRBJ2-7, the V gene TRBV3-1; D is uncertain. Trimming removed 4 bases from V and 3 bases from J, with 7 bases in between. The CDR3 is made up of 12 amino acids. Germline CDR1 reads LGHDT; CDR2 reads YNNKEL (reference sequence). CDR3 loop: CASSRYNYEQYF. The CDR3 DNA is TGTGCCAGCAGCCGATACAACTACGAGCAGTACTTC.

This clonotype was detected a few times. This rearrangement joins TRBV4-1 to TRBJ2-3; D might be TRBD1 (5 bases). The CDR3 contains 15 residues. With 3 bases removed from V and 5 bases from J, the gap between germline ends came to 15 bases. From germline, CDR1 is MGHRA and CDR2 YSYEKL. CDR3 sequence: CASSHLSGPIDTQYF. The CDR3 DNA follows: TGCGCCAGCAGCCACCTGTCAGGGCCGATAGATACGCAGTATTTT.

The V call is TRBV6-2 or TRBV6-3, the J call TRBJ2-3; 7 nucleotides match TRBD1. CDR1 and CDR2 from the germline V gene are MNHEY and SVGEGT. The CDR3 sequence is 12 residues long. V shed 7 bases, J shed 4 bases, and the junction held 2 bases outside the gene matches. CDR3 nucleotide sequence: TGTGCCAGCACCCAGGGGGCAGATACGCAGTATTTT. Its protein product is CASTQGADTQYF.